Listed below are T cell receptor beta chains from one sample, sequenced in a study of blood T cell repertoires in COVID-19. Only in-frame clones appear in the TCRdb table, and some are missing; sequencing was by immunoSEQ multiplex PCR. The sample includes over 200,000 clones, about four fifths seen only once; the top ten take 4.4%. Sequencing input: peripheral blood. The source of these receptors is a man between 50 and 59 years old with active or convalescent COVID-19. The CDR3 runs from the conserved cysteine through the conserved F or W. A D gene is named only where the DNA matches it firmly. The listing skips clone size in some rows; elsewhere it reads once, few, many or a size class.

v_call: TRBV19
clone_size: .
j_call: TRBJ1-2
d_call: TRBD1
cdr3_nt: TGTGCCAGTAGTCCCCAGGCCCGGACAGGAGTTAACTATGGCTACACCTTC
cdr3_aa: CASSPQARTGVNYGYTF

v_call: TRBV19
clone_size: .
j_call: TRBJ1-5
d_call: TRBD1
cdr3_nt: TGTGCCAGTAGGCATTCCGGGACAGGGAGGGGACAGCCCCAGCATTTT
cdr3_aa: CASRHSGTGRGQPQHF

v_call: TRBV6-2/TRBV6-3
clone_size: .
j_call: TRBJ1-5
d_call: .
cdr3_nt: TGTGCCAGCAGTTACGTAGGACGAGCGGGCAATCAGCCCCAGCATTTT
cdr3_aa: CASSYVGRAGNQPQHF

v_call: TRBV30
clone_size: .
j_call: TRBJ1-1
d_call: .
cdr3_nt: TGTGCCTGGAGTGTTTTAGGGGTTGGTGAAGCTTTCTTT
cdr3_aa: CAWSVLGVGEAFF

v_call: TRBV18
clone_size: .
j_call: TRBJ1-1
d_call: TRBD1
cdr3_nt: TGTGCCAGCTTACTGATCCGGGACAGCAAGAACACTGAAGCTTTCTTT
cdr3_aa: CASLLIRDSKNTEAFF

v_call: TRBV4-2
clone_size: .
j_call: TRBJ2-1
d_call: .
cdr3_nt: TGTGCCAGCAGCCAAGAGCCTGGAGGGGGGGGCCACAATGAGCAGTTCTTC
cdr3_aa: CASSQEPGGGGHNEQFF

v_call: TRBV3-1/TRBV3-2
clone_size: once
j_call: TRBJ2-7
d_call: TRBD2
cdr3_nt: TGTGCCAGCAGCCAAGGACTAGCGGGGGCCCTAAGCTCCTACGAGCAGTACTTC
cdr3_aa: CASSQGLAGALSSYEQYF

v_call: TRBV18
clone_size: .
j_call: TRBJ1-6
d_call: TRBD1
cdr3_nt: TGTGCCAGCTCACAACGGGACAGCGTTGATGGTTCACCCCTCCACTTT
cdr3_aa: CASSQRDSVDGSPLHF

v_call: TRBV11-2
clone_size: .
j_call: TRBJ1-4
d_call: TRBD1
cdr3_nt: TGTGCCAGCAGCTTACGGGCCGGGACAGCTAATGAAAAACTGTTTTTT
cdr3_aa: CASSLRAGTANEKLFF

v_call: TRBV5-1
clone_size: .
j_call: TRBJ2-2
d_call: .
cdr3_nt: TGCGCCAGCAGGACGGGGACCGGGGAGCTGTTTTTT
cdr3_aa: CASRTGTGELFF

v_call: TRBV5-6
clone_size: .
j_call: TRBJ1-3
d_call: TRBD1
cdr3_nt: TGTGCCAGCAGCTGGAGAGGACAGGCAGTGGGAAACACCATATATTTT
cdr3_aa: CASSWRGQAVGNTIYF

v_call: TRBV30
clone_size: .
j_call: TRBJ1-5
d_call: .
cdr3_nt: TGTGCCTGGAGTTTTTCCCCAGGCGATCAGCCCCAGCATTTT
cdr3_aa: CAWSFSPGDQPQHF

v_call: TRBV5-1
clone_size: .
j_call: TRBJ2-6
d_call: .
cdr3_nt: TGCGCCAGCAGCTTGGGGGCAGGGACTGGGGCCAACGTCCTGACTTTC
cdr3_aa: CASSLGAGTGANVLTF

v_call: TRBV19
clone_size: .
j_call: TRBJ2-3
d_call: .
cdr3_nt: TGTGCCAGTAGTATAACTGTAGACACAGATACGCAGTATTTT
cdr3_aa: CASSITVDTDTQYF

v_call: TRBV7-2
clone_size: .
j_call: TRBJ1-6
d_call: TRBD1
cdr3_nt: TGTGCCAGCAGCCGGGACAGGGGGGATAATTCACCCCTCCACTTT
cdr3_aa: CASSRDRGDNSPLHF

v_call: TRBV11-2
clone_size: .
j_call: TRBJ2-7
d_call: .
cdr3_nt: TGTGCCAGCAGCTTACGACAGGTCTCCCGCTACGAGCAGTACTTC
cdr3_aa: CASSLRQVSRYEQYF

v_call: TRBV11-3
clone_size: .
j_call: TRBJ2-3
d_call: TRBD2
cdr3_nt: TGTGCCAGCAGCTTAGATACCGCTAGCGGTGGAAGGGATACGCAGTATTTT
cdr3_aa: CASSLDTASGGRDTQYF

v_call: TRBV19
clone_size: .
j_call: TRBJ1-5
d_call: .
cdr3_nt: TGTGCCAGTAGTATAAGGAGGGGCCGGGATCGGTATCAGCCCCAGCATTTT
cdr3_aa: CASSIRRGRDRYQPQHF

v_call: TRBV5-1
clone_size: .
j_call: TRBJ1-2
d_call: .
cdr3_nt: TGCGCCAGCAGCTTGGTGCCGGGAGAACCCTATGGCTACACCTTC
cdr3_aa: CASSLVPGEPYGYTF

v_call: TRBV10-3
clone_size: .
j_call: TRBJ2-1
d_call: .
cdr3_nt: TGTGCCATCAGTGAGGCCCCAGCGTTGTACAATGAGCAGTTCTTC
cdr3_aa: CAISEAPALYNEQFF

v_call: TRBV6-6
clone_size: few
j_call: TRBJ1-5
d_call: .
cdr3_nt: TGTGCCACGACAGGATCGCGCAATCAGCCCCAGCATTTT
cdr3_aa: CATTGSRNQPQHF

v_call: TRBV5-1
clone_size: .
j_call: TRBJ2-1
d_call: TRBD2
cdr3_nt: TGCGCCAGCAGCCGCGGGACTAGCGGATACAATGAGCAGTTCTTC
cdr3_aa: CASSRGTSGYNEQFF

v_call: TRBV11-3
clone_size: .
j_call: TRBJ2-2
d_call: TRBD1
cdr3_nt: TGTGCCAGCAGCACCGGGACAGGGGTATCCGGGGAGCTGTTTTTT
cdr3_aa: CASSTGTGVSGELFF

v_call: TRBV2
clone_size: .
j_call: TRBJ1-2
d_call: .
cdr3_nt: TGTGCCAGCACCAAGACAGTAAACTATGGCTACACCTTC
cdr3_aa: CASTKTVNYGYTF

v_call: TRBV7-2
clone_size: .
j_call: TRBJ1-2
d_call: TRBD1
cdr3_nt: TGTGCCAGCAGCATAGCCCTGGACAGGGCGGGGTGGGGCTACACCTTC
cdr3_aa: CASSIALDRAGWGYTF

v_call: TRBV7-9
clone_size: .
j_call: TRBJ2-2
d_call: TRBD1
cdr3_nt: TGTGCCAGCAGCTTACCTCGACAGGGGGCGCATTCGAGCACCGGGGAGCTGTTTTTT
cdr3_aa: CASSLPRQGAHSSTGELFF

v_call: TRBV4-2
clone_size: few
j_call: TRBJ1-2
d_call: .
cdr3_nt: TGTGCCAGCAGCCAAAACAGAGATGGCTACACCTTC
cdr3_aa: CASSQNRDGYTF

v_call: TRBV5-1
clone_size: .
j_call: TRBJ2-2
d_call: TRBD1
cdr3_nt: TGCGCCAGCAGCCAACAGGGGGGCAACACCGGGGAGCTGTTTTTT
cdr3_aa: CASSQQGGNTGELFF

v_call: TRBV3-1/TRBV3-2
clone_size: many
j_call: TRBJ1-2
d_call: TRBD1
cdr3_nt: TGTGCCAGCAGCAGACAGGGTTTTCGGAGCTATGGCTACACCTTC
cdr3_aa: CASSRQGFRSYGYTF

v_call: TRBV4-3
clone_size: .
j_call: TRBJ1-6
d_call: .
cdr3_nt: TGCGCCAGCAGCCAAGAATCCGATTCACCCCTCCACTTT
cdr3_aa: CASSQESDSPLHF

v_call: TRBV7-9
clone_size: .
j_call: TRBJ1-2
d_call: .
cdr3_nt: TGTGCCAGCAGCTTAATTGGAGGGATTCAGGGCTACACCTTC
cdr3_aa: CASSLIGGIQGYTF

v_call: TRBV6-5
clone_size: .
j_call: TRBJ1-5
d_call: .
cdr3_nt: TGTGCCAGCCTCCCCCTGGGGGGTCGGGATCAGCCCCAGCATTTT
cdr3_aa: CASLPLGGRDQPQHF

v_call: TRBV10-3
clone_size: few
j_call: TRBJ1-3
d_call: TRBD1
cdr3_nt: TGTGCCATCAGTGATCCGGGACAGCCTAGCTCTGGAAACACCATATATTTT
cdr3_aa: CAISDPGQPSSGNTIYF

v_call: TRBV5-1
clone_size: .
j_call: TRBJ1-5
d_call: TRBD1
cdr3_nt: TGCGCCAGCAGCTGGGGGACAGGGGCGGATCAGCCCCAGCATTTT
cdr3_aa: CASSWGTGADQPQHF

v_call: TRBV5-1
clone_size: once
j_call: TRBJ2-7
d_call: TRBD2
cdr3_nt: TGCGCCAGCAGCTTAAGCGGGGGTTCCTACGAGCAGTACTTC
cdr3_aa: CASSLSGGSYEQYF

v_call: TRBV5-1
clone_size: .
j_call: TRBJ2-3
d_call: .
cdr3_nt: TGCGCCAGCAGCTTGCAGGCTTCAGCCCGCACAGATACGCAGTATTTT
cdr3_aa: CASSLQASARTDTQYF

v_call: TRBV28
clone_size: .
j_call: TRBJ1-3
d_call: .
cdr3_nt: TGTGCCAGCAGTTTGCGGGGCTTTGGAAACACCATATATTTT
cdr3_aa: CASSLRGFGNTIYF

v_call: TRBV7-9
clone_size: .
j_call: TRBJ2-7
d_call: TRBD2
cdr3_nt: TGTGCCAGCAGCTTGGGACTAGCGGGGGGCCTCTCCTACGAGCAGTACTTC
cdr3_aa: CASSLGLAGGLSYEQYF

v_call: TRBV9
clone_size: .
j_call: TRBJ2-5
d_call: TRBD1
cdr3_nt: TGTGCCAGCAGCGTAGGACAGGGGAGAGAGACCCAGTACTTC
cdr3_aa: CASSVGQGRETQYF

v_call: TRBV5-1
clone_size: .
j_call: TRBJ1-1
d_call: TRBD1
cdr3_nt: TGCGCCAGCAGCCGCGAATTACAGGGGACAACTGAAGCTTTCTTT
cdr3_aa: CASSRELQGTTEAFF

v_call: TRBV2
clone_size: few
j_call: TRBJ1-1
d_call: TRBD1
cdr3_nt: TGTGCCAGCAGTCGGGACAGTCCCCCCACTGAAGCTTTCTTT
cdr3_aa: CASSRDSPPTEAFF

v_call: TRBV4-3
clone_size: .
j_call: TRBJ2-1
d_call: .
cdr3_nt: TGCGCCAGCAGCCAAGGGGGCCGAGACAATGAGCAGTTCTTC
cdr3_aa: CASSQGGRDNEQFF

v_call: TRBV27
clone_size: .
j_call: TRBJ2-3
d_call: TRBD1
cdr3_nt: TGTGCCAGCACGTGGACAGGGGAGACAGATACGCAGTATTTT
cdr3_aa: CASTWTGETDTQYF